This T cell receptor (beta chain) is from a study of cytomegalovirus exposure and HLA in healthy donors. Study-wide results and caveats: Among CMV-associated TCR beta chains, most appeared HLA-restricted in a later analysis. It was only CMV serostatus that was available as immune exposure information. The study labeled roughly 160 TCR beta chains cytomegalovirus-associated. Reports showed the classifier diagnosing cytomegalovirus status with high specificity and sensitivity.

Amplification used 60 Vbeta primers and 13 Jbeta primers. Method: immunoSEQ multiplex PCR; TCRdb's copy keeps in-frame clones and lacks some. The sample holds around 150,000 clones, roughly 90% seen once. Germline CDR1 is KGHSH and CDR2 is LQKENI. The CDR3 is 15 amino acids. V dropped 8 bases and J dropped 7; count of bases not matched to a gene: 6. About this clone: Its antigen is undetermined.

The sample consisted of PBMCs. The TCR was taken from a woman aged 18-29 years in good health and CMV-seronegative. The chain joins TRBV18 to TRBJ2-2; 14 nucleotides agree with TRBD2. In nucleotides, the CDR3 is TGTGCCAGCACCGGACTAGCGGGAGGAAACGGGGAGCTGTTTTTT. Translated: CASTGLAGGNGELFF.